This T cell receptor (beta chain) was recovered during a study of blood T cells in healthy people across ages. A second roughly 6 to 11 cycle PCR used barcoded and J-beta primers. A template-switch adaptor that had 12 random nucleotides put a tag on each cDNA molecule. CDR3-containing paired-end reads numbering at least 3 million came from each sample. MiXCR, applied by TCRdb to the 5' RACE reads, yields one record per CDR3 protein. The data contain 1.2 million to 1.5 million distinct CDR3 sequences, approximately 38% of them singletons. Sequenced sample: blood. The origin of this receptor is a woman under 30 in good health.

The CDR3 bases are TGTGCCAGCAGCGTAGGCCAAGTATCGCATGAAGCTTTCTTT. Its protein product is CASSVGQVSHEAFF. This chain connects TRBV9 to TRBJ1-1; D uncertain. Germline-derived CDR1 and CDR2 are SGDLS and YYNGEE. V was pared by 0 bases and J by 7 bases, with 13 bases between. The CDR3 consists of 14 residues.